The 27 T cell receptor beta chains below were found in one sample sequenced in a study of blood T cells in healthy people across ages. A sample-barcoded 5' primer and a J-beta primer mix were used in a second PCR of roughly 7 to 11 cycles. In TCRdb, the 5' RACE reads were re-called with MiXCR into one record per CDR3 protein. The sample consists of roughly 1,700,000 distinct CDR3 sequences, 28% of them appearing once. Sequencing was performed on blood. The source of these receptors is a woman younger than 45 in good health.

In its sample, this clonotype was seen many times. The chain employs TRBV7-6 and TRBJ2-7, with D perhaps assigned TRBD1 or TRBD2 (5 bases each). The germline gives CDR1 SGHVS, CDR2 FNYEAQ. The ends were cut back, 7 bases at V and 2 bases at J, with 9 bases in the middle. This CDR3 contains 12 residues. The CDR3 protein is CASKGRTYEQYF. In DNA form, the CDR3 reads TGTGCCAGCAAGGGACGGACCTACGAGCAGTACTTC.

This chain links TRBV2 with TRBJ2-1; 11 bases map to TRBD2. Germline CDR1 SNHLY, CDR2 FYNNEI. The CDR3 is made up of 15 amino acids. Trimming cost V 8 bases and J 6 bases; bases outside gene matches: 9. CDR3 protein: CASGGLAGRRNEQFF. The CDR3 coding sequence is TGTGCCAGCGGCGGACTAGCGGGCCGCCGCAATGAGCAGTTCTTC.

A few counts support this clonotype. The CDR3 region has the DNA TGTGCCAGCAGCTTAGGGGGCGGGGCGGGCACAGATACGCAGTATTTT. The encoded protein is CASSLGGGAGTDTQYF. The genes are TRBV7-2 and TRBJ2-3; D may be TRBD2 (6 bases). Germline V gene data show CDR1 as SGHTA and CDR2 as FQGNSA. The V end was cut by 1 base, the J end by 1 base, with 12 bases between. The CDR3 totals 16 residues.

The CDR3 is CASGTWASEQYF. The CDR3 DNA follows: TGTGCCAGCGGGACCTGGGCGAGCGAGCAGTACTTC. The genes are TRBV3-1 and TRBJ2-7; D might be TRBD1 or TRBD2, each matching 5 bases. V was clipped by 8 bases and J by 6 bases, with 14 bases between them. The CDR3 runs 12 residues. CDR1 is LGHDT, CDR2 YNNKEL, per germline (reference sequence).

This clonotype occurred many times. The chain employs TRBV12-3 or TRBV12-4 and TRBJ1-2, with 10 bases identical to TRBD1. There are 14 residues in the CDR3. Trimming removed 6 bases from V and 5 bases from J; junction bases left unmatched: 6. The CDR3 sequence is CASRPTGGGYGYTF. For the CDR3, the DNA is TGTGCCAGCAGGCCGACAGGGGGCGGTTATGGCTACACCTTC.

This clonotype came up many times. The chain is built from TRBV6-5 and TRBJ2-7; TRBD1 matches at 9 bases. The J segment lost 2 bases and the V segment lost 5 bases, leaving 7 bases of the junction unmatched. The germline gives CDR1 MNHEY, CDR2 SVGAGI. The CDR3 extends over 15 amino acids. Here the CDR3 reads CASSTGQGLTYEQYF. CDR3 nucleotide sequence: TGTGCCAGCAGTACCGGACAGGGGCTCACCTACGAGCAGTACTTC.

The chain couples TRBV27 to TRBJ2-1; 12 bases map to TRBD2. The CDR3 spans 14 residues. Germline V CDR1 and CDR2: MNHEY, SMNVEV (reference sequence). The trim removed 5 bases at V and 14 bases at J, leaving 10 bases unmatched. CDR3 amino acids: CASSRTGTSGWEFF. The CDR3 DNA sequence: TGTGCCAGCAGTCGGACAGGGACTAGCGGGTGGGAGTTCTTC.

Details on this clonotype: At one end, the junction sequence differs from germline, possibly due to a read error. The rearrangement uses TRBV5-1 and TRBJ2-5; tentative D call: TRBD2 (6 bases). The length of the CDR3 is 16 residues. Germline V lookup: CDR1 SGHRS, CDR2 YFSETQ. As DNA, the CDR3 is TGCGCCAGCAGCTTGGAGGGAGCGGGCGGGCAAGGGACCCAGTACTTC. Translating gives CASSLEGAGGQGTQYF.

The rearrangement joins TRBV5-1 to TRBJ2-3; TRBD2 aligns across 11 bases. Germline CDR1 and CDR2: SGHRS and YFSETQ. This CDR3 spans 14 amino acids. V shed 10 bases, J shed 1 base, and the junction held 5 bases outside the gene matches. The CDR3 sequence is CAASLAGGTDTQYF. The CDR3 DNA sequence: TGCGCCGCCTCACTAGCGGGGGGCACAGATACGCAGTATTTT.

Points on this clonotype: The junction shows a germline mismatch at one end, possibly a read error. The chain is built from TRBV7-2 and TRBJ2-4, with no clear D. Matching the DNA end better, TRBJ2-5 makes the J call doubtful. Germline V gene data show CDR1 as SGHTA and CDR2 as FQGNSA. The CDR3 has 13 amino acids. The CDR3 here is CAGSLTDQETQYF. The CDR3, as DNA: TGTGCCGGCAGCTTAACAGACCAAGAGACCCAGTACTTC.

This rearrangement joins TRBV4-1 to TRBJ2-5; TRBD1 might be the D (5 bases). V was shortened by 2 bases and J by 8 bases, with 24 bases between the two germline ends. CDR1 MGHRA and CDR2 YSYEKL come from the germline V gene. The CDR3 covers 17 residues. This CDR3 is CASSQPWAGDRVTTQYF. CDR3 bases: TGCGCCAGCAGCCAACCCTGGGCAGGAGACAGAGTTACAACCCAGTACTTC.

The rearrangement joins TRBV2 to TRBJ2-4; 8 positions match TRBD1. This CDR3 has 13 amino acids. Per germline, CDR1 SNHLY and CDR2 FYNNEI. V gave up 8 bases and J gave up 6 bases; unmatched junction bases: 6. The CDR3 loop is CASVGTGANIQYF. CDR3 bases: TGTGCCAGCGTGGGGACAGGAGCAAACATTCAGTACTTC.

This clonotype has a count of ten or more. V and J are TRBV5-1 and TRBJ2-5; 11 nucleotides agree with TRBD2. Germline lookup yields CDR1 SGHRS and CDR2 YFSETQ. Trimming took 0 bases from V and 5 from J; bases not matched to a gene: 3. The CDR3 runs 15 residues. CDR3 sequence: CASSLGSGGAETQYF. The CDR3 DNA sequence: TGCGCCAGCAGCTTGGGTAGCGGGGGGGCCGAGACCCAGTACTTC.

The CDR3 DNA sequence: TGTGCCAGCAGCTTACCTCCTAGCGGGAGTGTAGAGACCCAGTACTTC. Translated, it gives CASSLPPSGSVETQYF. The chain has TRBV7-8 and TRBJ2-5, with 10 positions matching TRBD2. CDR1 and CDR2 (germline): SGHVS, FQNEAQ. This CDR3 spans 16 amino acids. V lost 2 bases to trimming and J lost 4 bases; unmatched junction nucleotides: 7.

V usage is TRBV11-2 and J usage is TRBJ1-1, with D possibly being TRBD1 (5 bases). Trimming removed 5 bases at V and 0 bases at J, with 7 bases between. Germline lookup yields CDR1 SGHAT and CDR2 FQNNGV. This CDR3 has 13 residues. The CDR3 reads CASSGGLNTEAFF. CDR3 nucleotide sequence: TGTGCCAGCAGCGGGGGGTTGAACACTGAAGCTTTCTTT. Based on the CDR3 plus reference TRBV11-2 and TRBJ1-1, the full variable domain is EAGVAQSPRYKIIEKRQSVAFWCNPISGHATLYWYQQILGQGPKLLIQFQNNGVVDDSQLPKDRFSAERLKGVDSTLKIQPAKLEDSAVYLCASSGGLNTEAFFGQGTRLTVV.

This clonotype was recorded at least ten times. V and J are TRBV5-5 and TRBJ2-5, with 7 bases identical to TRBD1. Per the germline V gene, CDR1 is SGHKS and CDR2 is YYEKEE (reference sequence). Losses at the gene ends were 2 bases for V and 1 base for J; bases not matched to a gene: 8. The CDR3 contains 16 residues. CDR3 region: CASSFATTGTQETQYF. CDR3 in DNA: TGTGCCAGCAGCTTCGCTACGACAGGGACCCAAGAGACCCAGTACTTC.

The rearrangement joins TRBV7-2 to TRBJ2-1, with 12 bases fitting TRBD2. The trim removed 4 bases at V and 5 bases at J, leaving 9 bases unmatched. The CDR3 is made up of 17 amino acids. CDR1 SGHTA and CDR2 FQGNSA come from the germline V gene. The CDR3 bases are TGTGCCAGCAGCTGGGGGGTGCTAGCGGGGGGGAACAATGAGCAGTTCTTC. Amino acid sequence: CASSWGVLAGGNNEQFF.

About this clonotype itself: The CDR3 ends on some other residue instead of the conserved phenylalanine or tryptophan, so this is likely a read error. The CDR3 loop is CSARDGQGAGDTQYC. As DNA, the CDR3 is TGCAGTGCGAGAGACGGACAGGGAGCGGGAGATACGCAGTATTGT. The chain joins TRBV20-1 to TRBJ2-3, with 8 positions matching TRBD1. This CDR3 has 15 residues. Germline CDR1 is DFQATT and CDR2 is SNEGSKA (reference sequence).

Worth noting for this clonotype: Compared with germline, one end of the junction differs, possibly owing to a read error. The rearrangement joins TRBV2 to TRBJ2-1, with D uncertain. The J call may not be correct, given that the DNA end is closer to TRBJ2-7. CDR1 and CDR2 (germline): SNHLY, FYNNEI. The CDR3 has 14 amino acids. The CDR3, as DNA: TGTGCCAGCAGTGAGGGCAGGACCTCCTGCGAGCAGTACTTC. Translated: CASSEGRTSCEQYF.

This clonotype has only a few counts. This rearrangement joins TRBV20-1 to TRBJ2-1; 7 bases align to TRBD2. The ends lost 3 bases at V and 5 bases at J; junction bases unmatched: 10. Germline loops: CDR1 DFQATT, CDR2 SNEGSKA (reference sequence). This CDR3 has 15 residues. The CDR3 bases are TGCAGTGCTAGGGGCGGGAGTGGGGTACACAATGAGCAGTTCTTC. Protein product: CSARGGSGVHNEQFF.

The V and J genes are TRBV2 and TRBJ2-6; no firm D call. CDR3 size: 16 residues. Deletions cut 5 bases from V and 0 bases from J, with 11 bases between. In germline, CDR1 is SNHLY, CDR2 FYNNEI. In DNA form, the CDR3 reads TGTGCCAGCAGTACTCGACGGAGCTCTGGGGCCAACGTCCTGACTTTC. Protein: CASSTRRSSGANVLTF.

This clonotype came up a few times. The chain combines TRBV7-2 with TRBJ1-2, with no clear D. Trimming stripped 5 bases from V and 3 bases from J, with 10 bases between. The CDR3 contains 13 residues. CDR1 is SGHTA and CDR2 is FQGNSA in the germline V gene. CDR3 coding DNA: TGTGCCAGCAGCCAACAGTTGGACTATGGCTACACCTTC. Amino acid sequence: CASSQQLDYGYTF. The whole variable domain, filled in from reference TRBV7-2 and TRBJ1-2, reads GAGVSQSPSNKVTEKGKDVELRCDPISGHTALYWYRQSLGQGLEFLIYFQGNSAPDKSGLPSDRFSAERTGGSVSTLTIQRTQQEDSAVYLCASSQQLDYGYTFGSGTRLTVV.

This clonotype was picked up many times. The V and J genes are TRBV11-1 and TRBJ2-5; D is perhaps TRBD1 or TRBD2 (5 bases each). The CDR3 covers 13 residues. Germline CDR1 and CDR2: SGHAT and FQDESV (reference sequence). Trimming took off 5 bases at V and 7 bases at J, with 14 bases between the two ends. CDR3 region: CASSLGPQRTQYF. The CDR3 bases are TGTGCCAGCAGCCTGGGACCCCAGAGGACCCAGTACTTC.

This chain uses TRBV29-1 with TRBJ2-1, with a tentative D call TRBD2 (6 bases). The CDR3 loop spans 13 amino acids. Germline assignment: CDR1 SQVTM and CDR2 ANQGSEA. The DNA for the CDR3 is TGCACCGGTCAGGAGGGCTCCTACAATGAGCAGTTCTTC. It specifies CTGQEGSYNEQFF.

This clonotype has more than one count but fewer than ten. The rearrangement joins TRBV28 to TRBJ1-5, with D uncertain. CDR1 and CDR2 (germline): MDHEN, SYDVKM. The length of the CDR3 is 15 residues. Trimming pared 11 bases from V and 1 base from J, leaving 18 bases between. The CDR3 coding sequence is TGTGCCTCCGATTCTAGTGGACCAAGCAATCAGCCCCAGCATTTT. Its translation: CASDSSGPSNQPQHF. The complete variable domain, with remaining parts taken from reference TRBV28 and TRBJ1-5, reads DVKVTQSSRYLVKRTGEKVFLECVQDMDHENMFWYRQDPGLGLRLIYFSYDVKMKEKGDIPEGYSVSREKKERFSLILESASTNQTSMYLCASDSSGPSNQPQHFGDGTRLSIL.

The chain employs TRBV7-2 and TRBJ2-5, with a possible D match to TRBD1 (5 bases). Germline lookup yields CDR1 SGHTA and CDR2 FQGNSA. V lost 5 bases and J lost 9, with 16 bases in between. CDR3 size: 13 residues. Written as DNA, the CDR3 is TGTGCCAGCAGCCCCGACAGCGTCTATGCCCAGTACTTC. This encodes CASSPDSVYAQYF.

A few counts support this clonotype. This chain's CDR3 is CASRGQGPPGSYEQYF. CDR3 DNA: TGTGCCAGCAGGGGACAGGGGCCACCCGGCTCCTACGAGCAGTACTTC. The rearrangement uses TRBV28 and TRBJ2-7; 10 positions match TRBD1. The junction had 8 bases not matched to a gene; V was cut back by 6 bases and J by 0 bases. CDR3 size: 16 residues. Germline CDR1 reads MDHEN; CDR2 reads SYDVKM.